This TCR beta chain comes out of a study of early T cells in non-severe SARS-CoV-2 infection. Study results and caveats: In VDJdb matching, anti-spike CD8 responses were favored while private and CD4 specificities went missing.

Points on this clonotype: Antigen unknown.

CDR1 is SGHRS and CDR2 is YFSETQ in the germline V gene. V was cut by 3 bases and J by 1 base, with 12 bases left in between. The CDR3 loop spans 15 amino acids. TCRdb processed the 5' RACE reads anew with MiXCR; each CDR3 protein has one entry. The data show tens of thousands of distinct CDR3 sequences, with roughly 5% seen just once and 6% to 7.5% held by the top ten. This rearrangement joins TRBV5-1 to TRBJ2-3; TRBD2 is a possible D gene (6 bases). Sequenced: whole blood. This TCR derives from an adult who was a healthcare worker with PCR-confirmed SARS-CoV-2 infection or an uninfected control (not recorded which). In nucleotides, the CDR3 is TGCGCCAGCAGCTCCGGAGGGGCTGGCACAGATACGCAGTATTTT. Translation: CASSSGGAGTDTQYF.